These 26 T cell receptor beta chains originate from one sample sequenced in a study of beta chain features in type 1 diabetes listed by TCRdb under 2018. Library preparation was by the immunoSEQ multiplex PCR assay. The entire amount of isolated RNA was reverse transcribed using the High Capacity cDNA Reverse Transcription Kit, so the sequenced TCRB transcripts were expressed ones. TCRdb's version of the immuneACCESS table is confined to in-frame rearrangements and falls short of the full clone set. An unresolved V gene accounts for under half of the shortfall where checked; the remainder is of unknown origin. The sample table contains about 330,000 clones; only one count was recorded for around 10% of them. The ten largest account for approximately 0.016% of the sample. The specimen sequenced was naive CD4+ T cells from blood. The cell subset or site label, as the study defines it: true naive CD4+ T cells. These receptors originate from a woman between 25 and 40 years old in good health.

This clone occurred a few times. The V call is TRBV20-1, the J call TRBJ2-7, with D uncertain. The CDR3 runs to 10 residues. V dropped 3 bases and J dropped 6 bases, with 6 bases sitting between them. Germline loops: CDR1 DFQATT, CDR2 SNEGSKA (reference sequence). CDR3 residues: CSASTGEQYF. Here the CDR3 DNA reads TGCAGTGCTAGTACCGGCGAGCAGTACTTC.

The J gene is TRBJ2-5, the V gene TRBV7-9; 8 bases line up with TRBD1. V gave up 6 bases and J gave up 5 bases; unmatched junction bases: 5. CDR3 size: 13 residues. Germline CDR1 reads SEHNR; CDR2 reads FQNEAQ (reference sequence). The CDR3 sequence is CASRPQGVETQYF. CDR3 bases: TGTGCCAGCAGACCACAGGGGGTTGAGACCCAGTACTTC.

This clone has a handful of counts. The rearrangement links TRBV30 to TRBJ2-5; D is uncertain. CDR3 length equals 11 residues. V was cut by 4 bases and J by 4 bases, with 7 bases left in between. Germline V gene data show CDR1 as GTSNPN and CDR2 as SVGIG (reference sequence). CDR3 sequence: CAWNSGETQYF. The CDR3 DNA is TGTGCCTGGAATTCCGGAGAGACCCAGTACTTC.

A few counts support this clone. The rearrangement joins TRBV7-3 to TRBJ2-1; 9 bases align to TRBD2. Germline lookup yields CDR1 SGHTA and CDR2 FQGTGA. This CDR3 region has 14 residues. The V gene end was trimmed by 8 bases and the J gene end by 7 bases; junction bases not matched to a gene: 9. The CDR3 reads CASGPAGGINEQFF. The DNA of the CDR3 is TGTGCCAGCGGTCCAGCGGGAGGTATAAATGAGCAGTTCTTC.

This CDR3 reads CASSLGTTSGYEQYF. The CDR3 region has the DNA TGTGCCAGCAGCTTAGGAACGACTAGCGGGTACGAGCAGTACTTC. The chain employs TRBV11-2 and TRBJ2-7, with 10 nucleotides matching TRBD2. From germline, CDR1 is SGHAT and CDR2 FQNNGV. The V and J ends lost 1 base and 4 bases, in that order; junction bases with no gene match: 4. This CDR3 spans 15 amino acids. The full variable domain, completed using reference TRBV11-2 and TRBJ2-7, is EAGVAQSPRYKIIEKRQSVAFWCNPISGHATLYWYQQILGQGPKLLIQFQNNGVVDDSQLPKDRFSAERLKGVDSTLKIQPAKLEDSAVYLCASSLGTTSGYEQYFGPGTRLTVT.

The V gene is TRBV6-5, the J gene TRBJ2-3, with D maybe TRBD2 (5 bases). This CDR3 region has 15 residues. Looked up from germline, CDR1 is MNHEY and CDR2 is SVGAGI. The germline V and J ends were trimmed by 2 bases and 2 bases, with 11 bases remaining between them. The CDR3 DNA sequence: TGTGCCAGCAGTTACGCCGGAGCGGACACAGATACGCAGTATTTT. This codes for CASSYAGADTDTQYF.

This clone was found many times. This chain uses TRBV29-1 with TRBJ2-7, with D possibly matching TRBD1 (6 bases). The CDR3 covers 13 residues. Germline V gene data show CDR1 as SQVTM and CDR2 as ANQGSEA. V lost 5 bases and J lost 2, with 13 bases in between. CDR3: CSVRGQYTYEQYF. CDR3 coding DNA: TGCAGCGTTCGCGGACAGTACACCTACGAGCAGTACTTC.

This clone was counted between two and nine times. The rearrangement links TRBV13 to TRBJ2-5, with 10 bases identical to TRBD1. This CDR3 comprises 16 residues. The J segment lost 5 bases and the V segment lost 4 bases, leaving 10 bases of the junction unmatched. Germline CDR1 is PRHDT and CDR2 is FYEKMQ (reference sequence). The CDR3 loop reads CASSSYSPGQGETQYF. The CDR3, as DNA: TGTGCCAGCAGCTCATACTCTCCGGGACAGGGGGAGACCCAGTACTTC.

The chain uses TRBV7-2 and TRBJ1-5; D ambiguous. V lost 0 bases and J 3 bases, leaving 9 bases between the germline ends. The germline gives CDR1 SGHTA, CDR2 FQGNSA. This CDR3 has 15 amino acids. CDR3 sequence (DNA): TGTGCCAGCAGCTTAGCAGGAGACCTCAATCAGCCCCAGCATTTT. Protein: CASSLAGDLNQPQHF. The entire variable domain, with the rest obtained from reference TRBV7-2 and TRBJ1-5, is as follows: GAGVSQSPSNKVTEKGKDVELRCDPISGHTALYWYRQSLGQGLEFLIYFQGNSAPDKSGLPSDRFSAERTGGSVSTLTIQRTQQEDSAVYLCASSLAGDLNQPQHFGDGTRLSIL.

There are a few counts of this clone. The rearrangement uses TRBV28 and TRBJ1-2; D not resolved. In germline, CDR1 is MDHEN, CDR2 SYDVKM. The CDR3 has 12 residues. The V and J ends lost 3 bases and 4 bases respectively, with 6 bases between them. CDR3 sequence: CASSFGVYGYTF. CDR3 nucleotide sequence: TGTGCCAGCAGTTTCGGGGTCTATGGCTACACCTTC.

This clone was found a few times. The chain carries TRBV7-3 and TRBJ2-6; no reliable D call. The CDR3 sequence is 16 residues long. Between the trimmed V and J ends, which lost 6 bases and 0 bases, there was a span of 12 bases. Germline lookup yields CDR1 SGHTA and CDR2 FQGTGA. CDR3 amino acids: CASSPEERSGANVLTF. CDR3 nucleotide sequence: TGTGCCAGCAGTCCCGAAGAGCGCTCTGGGGCCAACGTCCTGACTTTC.

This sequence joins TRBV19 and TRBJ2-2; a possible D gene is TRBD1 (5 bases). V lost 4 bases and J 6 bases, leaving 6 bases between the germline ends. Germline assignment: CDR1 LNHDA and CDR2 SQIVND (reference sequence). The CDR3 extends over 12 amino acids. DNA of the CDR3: TGTGCCAGTAGTACAGGGTCCGGGGAGCTGTTTTTT. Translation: CASSTGSGELFF.

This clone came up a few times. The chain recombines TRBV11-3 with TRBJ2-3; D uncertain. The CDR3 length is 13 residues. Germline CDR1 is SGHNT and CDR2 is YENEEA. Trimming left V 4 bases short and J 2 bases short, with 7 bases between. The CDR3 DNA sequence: TGTGCCAGCAGCTCGACATTCACAGATACGCAGTATTTT. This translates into CASSSTFTDTQYF.

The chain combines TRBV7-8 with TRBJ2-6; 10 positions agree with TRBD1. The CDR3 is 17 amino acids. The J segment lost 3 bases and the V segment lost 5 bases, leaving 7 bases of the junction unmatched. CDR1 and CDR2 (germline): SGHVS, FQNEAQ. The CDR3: CASSRDRGLDGANVLTF. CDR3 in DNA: TGTGCCAGCAGCCGGGACAGGGGTCTTGATGGGGCCAACGTCCTGACTTTC.

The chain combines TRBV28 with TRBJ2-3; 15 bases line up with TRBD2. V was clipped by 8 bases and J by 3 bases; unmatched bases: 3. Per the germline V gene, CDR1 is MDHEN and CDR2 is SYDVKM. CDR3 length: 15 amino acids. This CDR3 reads CASGLAGGPTDTQYF. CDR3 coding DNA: TGTGCCAGCGGACTAGCGGGAGGGCCTACAGATACGCAGTATTTT.

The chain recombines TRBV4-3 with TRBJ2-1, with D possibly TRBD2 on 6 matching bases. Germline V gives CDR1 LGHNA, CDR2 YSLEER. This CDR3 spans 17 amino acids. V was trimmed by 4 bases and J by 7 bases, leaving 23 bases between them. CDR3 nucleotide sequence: TGCGCCAGCAGCCCATTATCGGGGGAGACGCCACTGAATGAGCAGTTCTTC. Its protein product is CASSPLSGETPLNEQFF.

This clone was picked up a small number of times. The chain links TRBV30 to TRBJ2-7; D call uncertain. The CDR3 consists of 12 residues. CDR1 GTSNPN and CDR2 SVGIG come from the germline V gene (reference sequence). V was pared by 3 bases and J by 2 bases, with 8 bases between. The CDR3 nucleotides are TGTGCCTGGAGCCTAGTAACCTACGAGCAGTACTTC. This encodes CAWSLVTYEQYF.

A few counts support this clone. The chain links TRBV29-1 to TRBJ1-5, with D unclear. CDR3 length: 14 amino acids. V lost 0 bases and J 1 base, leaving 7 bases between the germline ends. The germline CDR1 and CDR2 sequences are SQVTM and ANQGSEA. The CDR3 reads CSVEDGGSNQPQHF. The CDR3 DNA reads TGCAGCGTTGAAGATGGAGGGAGCAATCAGCCCCAGCATTTT. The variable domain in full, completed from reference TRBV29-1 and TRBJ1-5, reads SAVISQKPSRDICQRGTSLTIQCQVDSQVTMMFWYRQQPGQSLTLIATANQGSEATYESGFVIDKFPISRPNLTFSTLTVSNMSPEDSSIYLCSVEDGGSNQPQHFGDGTRLSIL.

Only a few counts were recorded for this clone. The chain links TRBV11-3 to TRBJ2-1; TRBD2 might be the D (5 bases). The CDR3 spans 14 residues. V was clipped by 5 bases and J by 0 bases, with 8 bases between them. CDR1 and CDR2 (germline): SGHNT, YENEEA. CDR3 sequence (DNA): TGTGCCAGCAGCCACCGGGACTCCTACAATGAGCAGTTCTTC. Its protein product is CASSHRDSYNEQFF. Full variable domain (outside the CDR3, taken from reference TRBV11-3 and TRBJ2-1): EAGVVQSPRYKIIEKKQPVAFWCNPISGHNTLYWYLQNLGQGPELLIRYENEEAVDDSQLPKDRFSAERLKGVDSTLKIQPAELGDSAVYLCASSHRDSYNEQFFGPGTRLTVL.

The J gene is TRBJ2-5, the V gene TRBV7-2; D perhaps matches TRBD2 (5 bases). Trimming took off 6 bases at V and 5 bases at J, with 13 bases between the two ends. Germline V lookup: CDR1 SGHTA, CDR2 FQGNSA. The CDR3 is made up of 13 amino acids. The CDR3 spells CASSSRGGETQYF. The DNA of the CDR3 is TGTGCCAGCAGTTCCCGAGGCGGGGAGACCCAGTACTTC.

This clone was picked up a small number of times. Written as DNA, the CDR3 is TGTGCCACCAGTACAGAACCGGGGAAAAACTATGGCTACACCTTC. Translation: CATSTEPGKNYGYTF. The rearrangement links TRBV15 to TRBJ1-2; no clear D gene. The CDR3 has 15 residues. Between the trimmed V and J ends, which lost 6 bases and 2 bases, there was a span of 16 bases. From germline, CDR1 is LNHNV and CDR2 YYDKDF (reference sequence).

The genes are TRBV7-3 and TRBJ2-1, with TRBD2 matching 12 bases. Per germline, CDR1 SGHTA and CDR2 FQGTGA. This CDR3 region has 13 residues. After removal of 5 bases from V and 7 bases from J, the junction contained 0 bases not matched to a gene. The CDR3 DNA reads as TGTGCCAGCAGCACTAGCGGGAGGAATGAGCAGTTCTTC. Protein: CASSTSGRNEQFF.

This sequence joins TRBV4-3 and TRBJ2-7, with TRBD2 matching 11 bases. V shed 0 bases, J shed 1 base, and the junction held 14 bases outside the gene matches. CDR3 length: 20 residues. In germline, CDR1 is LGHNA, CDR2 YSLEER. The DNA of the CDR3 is TGCGCCAGCAGCCAAGATCTGAAGCTTGGGCTAGCGGGAGGTTCCTACGAGCAGTACTTC. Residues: CASSQDLKLGLAGGSYEQYF.

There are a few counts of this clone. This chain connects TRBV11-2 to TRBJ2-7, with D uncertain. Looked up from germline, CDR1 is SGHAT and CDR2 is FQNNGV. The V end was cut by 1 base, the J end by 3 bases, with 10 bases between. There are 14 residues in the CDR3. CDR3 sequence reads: CASSLGRNYYEQYF. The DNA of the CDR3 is TGTGCCAGCAGCTTAGGGCGGAATTACTACGAGCAGTACTTC.

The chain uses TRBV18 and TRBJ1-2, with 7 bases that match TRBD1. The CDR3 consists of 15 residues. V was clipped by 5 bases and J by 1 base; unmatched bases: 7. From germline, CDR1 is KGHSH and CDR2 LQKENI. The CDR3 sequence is CASSAGTEINYGYTF. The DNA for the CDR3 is TGTGCCAGCTCAGCCGGGACAGAAATTAACTATGGCTACACCTTC.

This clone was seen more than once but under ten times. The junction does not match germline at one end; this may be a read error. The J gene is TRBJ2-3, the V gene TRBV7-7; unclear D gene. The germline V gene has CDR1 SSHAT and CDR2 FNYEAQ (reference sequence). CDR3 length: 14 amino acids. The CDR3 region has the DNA TGTGCTAGCAGCTTAGGTTCGGGCACAGATACGCAGTATTTT. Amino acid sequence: CASSLGSGTDTQYF.